Described below is a single T cell receptor (beta chain) sequence and its context. The study enrolled healthy HIV-negative adults without recent acute infections or vaccinations as donors. This sample is drawn from a study of shared clonotypes between healthy human individuals. Study at large: The donor pool was made up of two women and a few men aged 18 to 49. Three plates each covered CD4 naive and memory; CD8 naive two, CD8 memory one.

Each sorted subset replicate got 200 ng genomic DNA, roughly 30,000 genomes. Profiling relied on immunoSEQ multiplex PCR, and the TCRdb table lists in-frame clones only, not all of them. The sample includes some 1 million clones, under 80% of them seen just once. V was pared by 0 bases and J by 1 base, with 15 bases between. The CDR3 length is 18 residues. The V gene's germline CDR1 is SGHAT and CDR2 FQNNGV. This chain connects TRBV11-2 to TRBJ2-2; the D gene could be TRBD1 or TRBD2 (5 bases each). Sequenced sample: memory CD4+ T cells sorted from blood. The subset was: CD45RA-negative fraction. The source is a man younger than 35 in good health. CDR3 in amino acids: CASSLDLPGRGNTGELFF. CDR3 DNA: TGTGCCAGCAGCTTAGATCTTCCGGGACGGGGGAACACCGGGGAGCTGTTTTTT.